The 20 T cell receptor beta chains given below trace back to one sample, sequenced in a study of T-cell memory formation after mild COVID-19. Using its own MiXCR run on the 5' RACE reads, TCRdb lists one record per CDR3 protein. The sample lists roughly 620,000 distinct CDR3 sequences; about a sixth were seen once. Specimen: PBMCs or a T cell subset sorted from them (not recorded which). The receptors derive from an adult woman who had mild COVID-19 (a few samples of this study predate the infection). Cell type and time point are not known.

V usage is TRBV6-4 and J usage is TRBJ2-7; 10 nucleotides align to TRBD1. Germline-derived CDR1 and CDR2 are MRHNA and SNTAGT. The CDR3 runs to 14 residues. V trimming: 5 bases; J trimming: 6 bases; junction bases outside the gene matches: 7. In nucleotides, the CDR3 is TGTGCCAGCAGTCGGACAGGGGGATCCCTCGAGCAGTACTTC. It translates to CASSRTGGSLEQYF.

This clonotype was recorded a few times. Germline is not matched at one junction end, which may reflect a read error. This chain joins TRBV18 and TRBJ2-3; 12 nucleotides match TRBD1. The CDR3 is made up of 18 amino acids. The germline CDR1 and CDR2 sequences are KGHSH and LQKENI. The CDR3 here is CASSPVGQGAYTTNTQYF. The DNA for the CDR3 is TGTGCCAGCTCACCCGTGGGACAGGGGGCATATACCACAAATACGCAGTATTTT.

The chain joins TRBV4-3 to TRBJ2-1; D unclear. The CDR3 is 14 amino acids. The germline CDR1 and CDR2 sequences are LGHNA and YSLEER. The V end was cut by 1 base, the J end by 4 bases, with 8 bases between. The CDR3 sequence: CASSQVVGYNEQFF. DNA for the CDR3: TGCGCCAGCAGCCAAGTGGTCGGATACAATGAGCAGTTCTTC.

The chain combines TRBV20-1 with TRBJ2-1; 12 bases agree with TRBD2. This CDR3 region has 14 residues. J lost 10 bases, V lost 4 bases, and 8 bases had no gene match. The germline CDR1 and CDR2 sequences are DFQATT and SNEGSKA (reference sequence). Written as DNA, the CDR3 is TGCAGTGCTACCGGACTAGCGGGGTCGGTGGAGCAGTTCTTC. Translation gives CSATGLAGSVEQFF.

The V gene is TRBV20-1, the J gene TRBJ2-7, with TRBD1 as a possible D gene (5 bases). Per the germline V gene, CDR1 is DFQATT and CDR2 is SNEGSKA (reference sequence). The CDR3 spans 14 residues. V lost 2 bases and J lost 5, with 16 bases in between. CDR3 nucleotide sequence: TGCAGTGCTAGACTTCGTGGCAGGGTAAACGAGCAGTACTTC. As protein: CSARLRGRVNEQYF.

This clonotype came up a few times. The rearrangement links TRBV5-1 to TRBJ2-1; TRBD2 is a possible D gene (6 bases). The germline V gene encodes CDR1 SGHRS and CDR2 YFSETQ. The CDR3 extends over 19 amino acids. Deletions cut 4 bases from V and 0 bases from J, with 23 bases between. CDR3 bases: TGCGCCAGCAGCCCTACCGGCACGGGGCGGGGAAGCTCCTACAATGAGCAGTTCTTC. Translated, it gives CASSPTGTGRGSSYNEQFF.

The chain uses TRBV5-1 and TRBJ2-1, with no clear D. CDR1 and CDR2 from the germline V gene are SGHRS and YFSETQ. The CDR3 covers 12 residues. The germline V and J ends were trimmed by 4 bases and 8 bases, with 10 bases remaining between them. In DNA form, the CDR3 reads TGCGCCAGCAGCCAGAACTGGGATGAGCAGTTCTTC. This codes for CASSQNWDEQFF.

The chain combines TRBV27 with TRBJ2-2; 9 bases align to TRBD2. Germline V gene lookup returns CDR1 MNHEY and CDR2 SMNVEV (reference sequence). J lost 0 bases, V lost 4 bases, and 12 bases had no gene match. The CDR3 covers 19 residues. The chain's CDR3 is CASSSRLPTSGSNTGELFF. The CDR3 bases are TGTGCCAGCAGTTCCCGTCTGCCGACTAGCGGATCGAACACCGGGGAGCTGTTTTTT.

This clonotype was counted many times. The V gene is TRBV7-8, the J gene TRBJ2-2; 7 bases line up with TRBD1. V was clipped by 0 bases and J by 6 bases; unmatched bases: 4. This CDR3 spans 15 amino acids. CDR1 and CDR2 (germline): SGHVS, FQNEAQ. The CDR3 sequence is CASSLARTGAGELFF. CDR3 in DNA: TGTGCCAGCAGCTTAGCAAGAACAGGGGCCGGGGAGCTGTTTTTT.

The chain employs TRBV20-1 and TRBJ2-7; 7 nucleotides match TRBD1. Trimming took 7 bases from V and 2 from J; bases not matched to a gene: 11. Per the germline V gene, CDR1 is DFQATT and CDR2 is SNEGSKA (reference sequence). CDR3 length equals 14 residues. The CDR3: CSVKRGQGAYEQYF. For the CDR3, the DNA is TGCAGTGTTAAGAGGGGTCAGGGGGCCTACGAGCAGTACTTC.

This clonotype appeared a few times. The chain links TRBV12-3 or TRBV12-4 to TRBJ2-7; TRBD1 matches at 11 bases. There are 17 residues in the CDR3. The V segment lost 4 bases and the J segment 4 bases; nucleotides outside the gene matches: 12. The CDR3, as DNA: TGTGCCAGCAGTTCTCCCGGATGGACAGGGGGCGTTTACGAGCAGTACTTC. Amino acids: CASSSPGWTGGVYEQYF.

This chain connects TRBV6-1 to TRBJ2-7, with TRBD2 as a possible D gene (5 bases). The CDR3 totals 13 residues. The germline V and J ends were trimmed by 0 bases and 9 bases, with 12 bases remaining between them. The V gene's germline CDR1 is MNHNS and CDR2 SASEGT. CDR3 coding DNA: TGTGCCAGCAGTGAAGCCCAGAGAGGGTGGCAGTACTTC. Translating it yields CASSEAQRGWQYF.

This rearrangement joins TRBV6-6 to TRBJ1-4, with TRBD1 matching 7 bases. In germline, CDR1 is MNHNY, CDR2 SVGAGI (reference sequence). The CDR3 is 14 amino acids. With 6 bases clipped from V and 7 bases from J, the junction kept 8 bases outside the gene matches. The CDR3 nucleotides read TGTGCCAGCAGAGACAGGGAGAAACGTGAAAAACTGTTTTTT. This translates into CASRDREKREKLFF.

This clonotype was seen more than once but under ten times. The chain links TRBV20-1 to TRBJ2-1; 12 nucleotides match TRBD2. V lost 0 bases, J lost 3 bases, and 12 bases stayed unmatched. CDR3 size: 19 residues. Per the germline V gene, CDR1 is DFQATT and CDR2 is SNEGSKA (reference sequence). DNA of the CDR3: TGCAGTGCTAGAGATCCGACTTCTAGCGGGAGGGCCGGCTACAATGAGCAGTTCTTC. Amino acids: CSARDPTSSGRAGYNEQFF.

The table lists this clonotype with a few counts. V is TRBV10-2 and J is TRBJ2-3; 9 bases align to TRBD2. J gave up 0 bases and V 6 bases, and 4 bases lay outside the gene matches. Germline CDR1 reads WSHSY; CDR2 reads SAAADI. The CDR3 length is 15 residues. The CDR3: CASRSGGISTDTQYF. CDR3 DNA sequence: TGCGCCAGCAGGAGCGGGGGGATTAGCACAGATACGCAGTATTTT.

This chain joins TRBV12-3 or TRBV12-4 and TRBJ1-6; TRBD1 aligns across 12 bases. The V segment lost 6 bases and the J segment 8 bases; nucleotides outside the gene matches: 5. The CDR3 is made up of 15 amino acids. This CDR3 reads CASRKGQGAHSPLHF. CDR3 DNA: TGTGCCAGCAGGAAGGGACAGGGGGCTCATTCACCCCTCCACTTT.

This clonotype was observed a handful of times. The rearrangement joins TRBV7-2 to TRBJ2-5; TRBD2 might be the D (5 bases). The CDR3 is made up of 15 amino acids. The ends were cut back, 0 bases at V and 4 bases at J, with 12 bases in the middle. The germline gives CDR1 SGHTA, CDR2 FQGNSA. The CDR3 reads CASSLAGVTGETQYF. The CDR3 DNA reads as TGTGCCAGCAGCTTAGCGGGAGTCACGGGAGAGACCCAGTACTTC.

This rearrangement joins TRBV5-5 to TRBJ1-5; 10 bases map to TRBD1. The germline CDR1 and CDR2 sequences are SGHKS and YYEKEE (reference sequence). The V gene end was trimmed by 3 bases and the J gene end by 9 bases; junction bases not matched to a gene: 12. The CDR3 has 16 residues. CDR3 amino acids: CASSSIPGQGRGPQHF. The CDR3 nucleotides are TGTGCCAGCAGCTCTATACCGGGACAGGGGAGAGGGCCCCAGCATTTT.

The gene calls are TRBV7-8 and TRBJ1-1; TRBD1 might be the D (5 bases). Germline-derived CDR1 and CDR2 are SGHVS and FQNEAQ. The length of the CDR3 is 15 residues. The V and J ends lost 1 base and 3 bases respectively, with 12 bases between them. CDR3 residues: CASSLVGGSDTEAFF. The CDR3 DNA sequence: TGTGCCAGCAGCTTAGTCGGGGGGTCCGACACTGAAGCTTTCTTT.

The CDR3 region has the DNA TGTGCCAGCAGCCAAGTGGGGACAACAAATGGGACGCCTTACAATGAGCAGTTCTTC. Translating it yields CASSQVGTTNGTPYNEQFF. V and J are TRBV14 and TRBJ2-1, with a tentative D call TRBD1 (6 bases). This CDR3 spans 19 amino acids. Germline CDR1 and CDR2: SGHDN and FVKESK. The ends were cut back, 1 base at V and 4 bases at J, with 23 bases in the middle.